This TCR beta chain was recovered during a study of a mutant IDH1 vaccine in newly diagnosed glioma. Background on the study: It was radiotherapy, temozolomide, or both that patients received previously, with most receiving both.

A word on this clone: The antigen remains undetermined.

Specified time point: week 5, during vaccination. Vaccination used 300 ug of mutant IDH1 20-mer peptide per dose, with topical imiquimod. In germline, CDR1 is MNHNY, CDR2 SVGAGI (reference sequence). Trimming stripped 5 bases from V and 8 bases from J, with 22 bases between. This CDR3 contains 16 residues. Profiling relied on immunoSEQ multiplex PCR, and the TCRdb table lists in-frame clones only, not all of them. This table holds around 36,000 clones, roughly 90% found once. This specimen was PBMCs, taken from a glioma patient whose treatment included an IDH1 peptide vaccine. This chain links TRBV6-6 with TRBJ2-1; a possible D gene is TRBD2 (5 bases). The source is a man in his fifties or sixties with glioma. DNA for the CDR3: TGTGCCAGCAGTCCCAACCGGGGTGTGAGAAGGGATGAGCAGTTCTTC. Translated, it gives CASSPNRGVRRDEQFF.